Presented here are 20 T cell receptor beta chains from one specimen sequenced in a study of T cells in tuberculosis. Profiling relied on immunoSEQ multiplex PCR, and the TCRdb table lists in-frame clones only, not all of them. The sample consists of tens of thousands of clones, approximately 92% of them appearing once. The sequenced material came from PBMCs. The receptors were gathered from a donor under 30 with latent tuberculosis or without tuberculosis infection. Some clones in this sample may be carry-over from other donors' samples.

The rearrangement uses TRBV7-8 and TRBJ1-5; TRBD1 might be the D (5 bases). The CDR3 extends over 14 amino acids. Germline loops: CDR1 SGHVS, CDR2 FQNEAQ. V dropped 1 base and J dropped 7 bases, with 11 bases sitting between them. The DNA of the CDR3 is TGTGCCAGCAGCTTAGTACAACAGGAGCAGCCCCAGCATTTT. It translates to CASSLVQQEQPQHF.

CDR3 amino acids: CASSLEGAANEKLFF. CDR3 DNA sequence: TGTGCCAGCAGCTTAGAGGGGGCGGCTAATGAAAAACTGTTTTTT. The chain uses TRBV7-2 and TRBJ1-4, with TRBD1 matching over 7 bases. Unmatched junction bases numbered 2, after V lost 1 base and J lost 3 bases. This CDR3 is built from 15 residues. Germline CDR1 is SGHTA and CDR2 is FQGNSA.

The CDR3 DNA reads as TGCGCCAGCGGGGGGGGCCTCGAGGGCTACACCTTC. Its protein is CASGGGLEGYTF. This chain uses TRBV5-1 with TRBJ1-2; possible D gene TRBD1, 6 bases. Trimming pared 7 bases from V and 8 bases from J, leaving 15 bases between. Germline V CDR1 and CDR2: SGHRS, YFSETQ. The CDR3 contains 12 residues. The full variable domain, rest sourced from reference TRBV5-1 and TRBJ1-2, is KAGVTQTPRYLIKTRGQQVTLSCSPISGHRSVSWYQQTPGQGLQFLFEYFSETQRNKGNFPGRFSGRQFSNSRSEMNVSTLELGDSALYLCASGGGLEGYTFGSGTRLTVV.

The CDR3 spells CASSWVVGASSYNEQFF. In DNA, the CDR3 is TGTGCCAGCAGCTGGGTCGTGGGGGCCAGCTCCTACAATGAGCAGTTCTTC. This rearrangement joins TRBV5-8 to TRBJ2-1; D is possibly TRBD1 (6 bases). The germline CDR1 and CDR2 sequences are SGHTS and YDEGEE. The CDR3 spans 17 residues. With 3 bases removed from V and 0 bases from J, the gap between germline ends came to 16 bases.

As regards this clone: The junction differs from germline at one of its ends, possibly a read error. V and J are TRBV7-2 and TRBJ2-7, with TRBD1 as a possible D gene (5 bases). Germline V gives CDR1 SGHTA, CDR2 FQGNSA. The CDR3 spans 11 residues. CDR3 in amino acids: CASSSQTEPDF. CDR3 in DNA: TGTGCCAGCAGCTCCCAGACAGAGCCGGACTTC.

The chain has TRBV11-2 and TRBJ1-1; weak D call: TRBD1 (5 bases). The V and J ends lost 4 bases and 5 bases respectively, with 23 bases between them. The CDR3 is made up of 17 amino acids. The germline V gene has CDR1 SGHAT and CDR2 FQNNGV. The CDR3 here is CASSSRPDPGGRTEAFF. As DNA, the CDR3 is TGTGCCAGCAGCTCGCGCCCGGACCCCGGGGGGAGAACTGAAGCTTTCTTT.

Remarks on this clone: The CDR3 ends on some other residue instead of the conserved phenylalanine or tryptophan, so this is likely a read error. The DNA is omitted, as the CDR3 cannot be located on it reliably, and the CDR3 follows TCRdb's listing. The V and J genes are TRBV5-1 and TRBJ2-7; the table calls TRBD2, which could not be checked here. Germline-derived CDR1 and CDR2 are SGHRS and YFSETQ. Counting both end residues, the CDR3 totals 15 amino acids. The CDR3 sequence is CASILTSGTSGTEFA.

This clone was observed a handful of times. This sequence joins TRBV19 and TRBJ1-5; 10 positions agree with TRBD1. CDR1 and CDR2 from the germline V gene are LNHDA and SQIVND (reference sequence). After removal of 5 bases from V and 4 bases from J, the junction contained 5 bases not matched to a gene. This CDR3 is built from 15 residues. The CDR3 reads CASSLGTGANQPQHF. CDR3 nucleotide sequence: TGTGCCAGTAGTTTGGGGACAGGGGCGAATCAGCCCCAGCATTTT.

The J gene is TRBJ1-1, the V gene TRBV19, with D possibly matching TRBD1 (6 bases). CDR1 LNHDA and CDR2 SQIVND come from the germline V gene (reference sequence). The CDR3 has 14 amino acids. V shed 3 bases and J shed 5 bases, with 13 bases lying between them. CDR3 bases: TGTGCCAGTAGTATGAGGGCGCAGGGGACTGAAGCTTTCTTT. Translated, it gives CASSMRAQGTEAFF.

This chain uses TRBV30 with TRBJ2-2, with D perhaps TRBD1 (6 bases). This CDR3 is 14 amino acids long. The V end lost 2 bases, the J end lost 4 bases, and 11 bases lay between the germline ends. Germline CDR1 GTSNPN, CDR2 SVGIG (reference sequence). CDR3 loop: CAWSPDSRTGELFF. CDR3 nucleotides: TGTGCCTGGAGTCCGGACAGTCGCACCGGGGAGCTGTTTTTT.

The chain combines TRBV25-1 with TRBJ2-6, with a weak D call TRBD2 (5 bases). V was clipped by 6 bases and J by 11 bases, with 14 bases between them. The CDR3 runs to 13 residues. Per germline, CDR1 MGHDK and CDR2 SYGVNS. The CDR3 coding sequence is TGTGCCAGCAGGGGATCTGAGGAGGACGTCCTGACTTTC. Amino acid sequence: CASRGSEEDVLTF.

The chain recombines TRBV7-6 with TRBJ2-7; TRBD1 aligns across 9 bases. J gave up 7 bases and V 5 bases, and 3 bases lay outside the gene matches. The CDR3 is made up of 12 amino acids. The germline gives CDR1 SGHVS, CDR2 FNYEAQ. The CDR3 spells CASSQTGGEQYF. The CDR3 DNA reads as TGTGCCAGCAGCCAGACAGGGGGGGAGCAGTACTTC.

The rearrangement links TRBV4-1 to TRBJ2-7, with D perhaps TRBD1 (6 bases). The germline CDR1 and CDR2 sequences are MGHRA and YSYEKL. Trimming removed 2 bases from V and 1 base from J, with 27 bases in between. This CDR3 is 20 amino acids long. The CDR3 loop is CASSQPPLMYRDKVSYEQYF. As DNA, the CDR3 is TGCGCCAGCAGCCAACCTCCGTTGATGTACCGGGACAAAGTATCCTACGAGCAGTACTTC.

The chain has TRBV21-1 and TRBJ1-5. TRBV21-1 is described as a pseudogene. The CDR3 covers 16 residues. CDR3 amino acids: CASSNKRETSNQPQHF. In DNA form, the CDR3 reads TGTGCCAGCAGCAACAAGCGGGAAACTAGCAATCAGCCCCAGCATTTT.

The chain has TRBV15 and TRBJ1-2, with 11 bases lining up with TRBD1. Germline values: CDR1 LNHNV, CDR2 YYDKDF (reference sequence). The CDR3 is 15 amino acids. The junction had 1 base not matched to a gene; V was cut back by 3 bases and J by 1 base. CDR3 region: CATSSGTGGNYGYTF. In DNA form, the CDR3 reads TGTGCCACCAGCAGCGGGACAGGGGGTAACTATGGCTACACCTTC.

The table lists this clone with a few counts. This chain uses TRBV30 with TRBJ1-2; 9 bases are a match to TRBD1. The CDR3 sequence is 13 residues long. Per germline, CDR1 GTSNPN and CDR2 SVGIG (reference sequence). The ends lost 4 bases at V and 8 bases at J; junction bases unmatched: 8. The CDR3 region is CAWTRTGAFGYTF. In DNA form, the CDR3 reads TGTGCCTGGACCCGGACAGGGGCTTTCGGCTACACCTTC.

This chain uses TRBV27 with TRBJ1-5; the D gene is possibly TRBD1 (6 bases). Trimming pared 5 bases from V and 13 bases from J, leaving 18 bases between. Germline CDR1 reads MNHEY; CDR2 reads SMNVEV (reference sequence). The CDR3 is made up of 13 amino acids. In nucleotides, the CDR3 is TGTGCCAGCAGTGAGATTAAAGGACAGACTCAGCATTTT. This codes for CASSEIKGQTQHF.

J is TRBJ1-2 and V is TRBV7-2, with D perhaps TRBD1 (6 bases). Germline CDR1 reads SGHTA; CDR2 reads FQGNSA. The CDR3 is 15 amino acids. Trimming took 2 bases from V and 4 from J, leaving 14 bases between them. The CDR3 DNA reads as TGTGCCAGCAGCTTAACTAGGTTAGGGGGCTATGGCTACACCTTC. Amino acids: CASSLTRLGGYGYTF. The whole variable domain, remainder taken from reference TRBV7-2 and TRBJ1-2, is GAGVSQSPSNKVTEKGKDVELRCDPISGHTALYWYRQSLGQGLEFLIYFQGNSAPDKSGLPSDRFSAERTGGSVSTLTIQRTQQEDSAVYLCASSLTRLGGYGYTFGSGTRLTVV.

The chain joins TRBV27 to TRBJ1-1, with D perhaps matching TRBD1 (5 bases). Germline V gene data show CDR1 as MNHEY and CDR2 as SMNVEV (reference sequence). CDR3 length: 13 amino acids. V dropped 3 bases and J dropped 5 bases, with 10 bases sitting between them. This CDR3 reads CASSLGGGTEAFF. CDR3 coding DNA: TGTGCCAGCAGTTTGGGGGGAGGGACTGAAGCTTTCTTT.

V usage is TRBV9 and J usage is TRBJ2-2; TRBD1 aligns across 9 bases. The V gene end was trimmed by 0 bases and the J gene end by 6 bases; junction bases not matched to a gene: 9. The CDR3 is 17 residues long. Germline V gives CDR1 SGDLS, CDR2 YYNGEE. CDR3 amino acids: CASSVVGKQGAPGELFF. The CDR3 DNA is TGTGCCAGCAGCGTAGTGGGAAAACAGGGGGCGCCCGGGGAGCTGTTTTTT.